The subject of this entry is one T cell receptor (beta chain). What it recognizes is unknown. These data are taken from a study of cytomegalovirus exposure and HLA in healthy donors. Whole-study results and caveats: Association of a missense DCLRE1C variant with TCR beta V- and J-gene trimming was reported in a later analysis. Using the classifier, cytomegalovirus status was reportedly diagnosed with high specificity and sensitivity. The investigators catalogued 150 to 200 TCR beta chains as cytomegalovirus-associated. In an earlier analysis, productive rearrangement rates for most beta V segments clustered near 87% or 30%.

Primers for the PCR totalled 60 Vbeta and 13 Jbeta. TCRdb's copy holds only in-frame clones and misses some; the assay was immunoSEQ multiplex PCR. The sample includes about 240,000 clones, around 81% of them seen just once. This TCR derives from a woman in her sixties in good health and CMV-seropositive. Specimen: PBMCs.

DNA of the CDR3: TGTGCCAGCACCAGGGACAGGCAAGGCGGGACAGCTTTCTTT. This sequence encodes CASTRDRQGGTAFF. This chain joins TRBV27 and TRBJ1-1; 8 bases map to TRBD1. This CDR3 spans 14 amino acids. V lost 7 bases and J lost 10; bases outside the gene matches: 14. Germline V gene lookup returns CDR1 MNHEY and CDR2 SMNVEV (reference sequence).